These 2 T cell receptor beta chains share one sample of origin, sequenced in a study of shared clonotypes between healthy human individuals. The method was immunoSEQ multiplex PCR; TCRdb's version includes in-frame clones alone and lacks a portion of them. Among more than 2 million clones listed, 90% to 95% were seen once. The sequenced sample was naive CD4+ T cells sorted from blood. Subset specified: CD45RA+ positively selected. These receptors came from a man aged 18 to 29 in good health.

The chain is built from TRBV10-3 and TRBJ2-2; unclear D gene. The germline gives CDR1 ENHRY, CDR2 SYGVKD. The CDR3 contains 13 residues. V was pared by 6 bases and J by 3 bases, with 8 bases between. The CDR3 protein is CAIRGMDTGELFF. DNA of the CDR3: TGTGCCATCAGGGGTATGGACACCGGGGAGCTGTTTTTT.

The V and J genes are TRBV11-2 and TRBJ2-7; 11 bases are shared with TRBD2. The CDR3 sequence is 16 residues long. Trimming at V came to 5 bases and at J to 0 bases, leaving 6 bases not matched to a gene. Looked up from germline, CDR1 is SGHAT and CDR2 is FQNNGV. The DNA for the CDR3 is TGTGCCAGCAGCCGGGGACTAGCGGAGATCTCCTACGAGCAGTACTTC. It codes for CASSRGLAEISYEQYF.